This TCR beta chain was captured in a study of shared clonotypes between healthy human individuals. Background on the study: CD4 naive and memory got three plates each, CD8 naive two, CD8 memory one. Study-level points and caveats: Non-shared clonotypes had lower generation probabilities than those shared by all four donors. An anticipated effect of sequencing depth on clonotype sharing among donors was recognized.

This clone has only one observation. The antigen remains unidentified. V was cut by 1 base and J by 4 bases, with 10 bases left in between. Germline V lookup: CDR1 KGHSH, CDR2 LQKENI. The CDR3 consists of 14 residues. TCRdb's copy holds only in-frame clones and misses some; the assay was immunoSEQ multiplex PCR. The sample carries under 1,900,000 clones, approximately 98.5% recorded once. The receptor's source is a young man in good health. The chain combines TRBV18 with TRBJ1-1; no reliable D call. The sample was naive CD4+ T cells sorted from blood. The subset denotes: CD45RA+ positively selected. This CDR3 is CASSPQSIFTEAFF. DNA for the CDR3: TGTGCCAGCTCACCACAGAGTATTTTCACTGAAGCTTTCTTT.